A single sample gave rise to the 30 T cell receptor beta chains below, sequenced in a study of response to subunit inactivated influenza vaccine. TCRdb independently ran MiXCR on the RT-PCR reads; one entry per CDR3 protein. The table shows 450,000 to 500,000 distinct CDR3 sequences, with approximately 10% occurring only once. The sample was PBMCs from blood, taken more than 35 days after vaccination. The receptor source for this set is a man over 45 who received an inactivated influenza vaccine.

The CDR3, as DNA: TGCGCCAGCAGCCAAGATTGGTTCCACACCTCTGGAAACACCATATATTTT. Residues: CASSQDWFHTSGNTIYF. This chain links TRBV4-1 with TRBJ1-3; D is ambiguous. Trimming took 0 bases from V and 0 from J, leaving 12 bases between them. Germline V CDR1 and CDR2: MGHRA, YSYEKL. CDR3 length: 17 amino acids.

The rearrangement links TRBV6-1 to TRBJ2-7; D is uncertain. The germline gives CDR1 MNHNS, CDR2 SASEGT. With 3 bases removed from V and 3 bases from J, the gap between germline ends came to 15 bases. The CDR3 is 15 amino acids. CDR3 DNA sequence: TGTGCCAGCAGTGAGTTCGGCAGTGGATTCTACGAGCAGTACTTC. This gives the protein CASSEFGSGFYEQYF.

There are many counts of this clonotype. The gene calls are TRBV15 and TRBJ2-1; D not certain. Germline assignment: CDR1 LNHNV and CDR2 YYDKDF (reference sequence). The CDR3 is made up of 15 amino acids. V was pared by 0 bases and J by 0 bases, with 6 bases between. CDR3 nucleotides: TGTGCCACCAGCAGAGATGCCTCCTCCTACAATGAGCAGTTCTTC. Encoded protein: CATSRDASSYNEQFF. Looking up the rest from reference TRBV15 and TRBJ2-1 gives the full variable domain: DAMVIQNPRYQVTQFGKPVTLSCSQTLNHNVMYWYQQKSSQAPKLLFHYYDKDFNNEADTPDNFQSRRPNTSFCFLDIRSPGLGDTAMYLCATSRDASSYNEQFFGPGTRLTVL.

J is TRBJ2-1 and V is TRBV11-3, with D tentatively TRBD1 (5 bases). The CDR3 contains 15 residues. Per germline, CDR1 SGHNT and CDR2 YENEEA. V was trimmed by 1 base and J by 2 bases, leaving 9 bases between them. The CDR3 nucleotides are TGTGCCAGCAGCTTAGGTGGGGCGACCTACAATGAGCAGTTCTTC. It translates to CASSLGGATYNEQFF.

This sequence joins TRBV20-1 and TRBJ2-7; D perhaps matches TRBD1 (6 bases). The CDR3 has 12 amino acids. Per the germline V gene, CDR1 is DFQATT and CDR2 is SNEGSKA (reference sequence). The V end lost 7 bases, the J end lost 6 bases, and 16 bases lay between the germline ends. The CDR3 loop is CSVTRTAGEQYF. CDR3 nucleotide sequence: TGCAGTGTGACGAGGACAGCAGGCGAGCAGTACTTC.

V usage is TRBV20-1 and J usage is TRBJ1-1; D gene unclear. The CDR3 length is 14 residues. Germline lookup yields CDR1 DFQATT and CDR2 SNEGSKA (reference sequence). The V end lost 4 bases, the J end lost 3 bases, and 15 bases lay between the germline ends. CDR3 sequence reads: CSANSIGRDTEAFF. The CDR3 region has the DNA TGCAGTGCTAACTCGATTGGGAGGGACACTGAAGCTTTCTTT.

This clonotype was picked up a small number of times. CDR3 DNA: TGCGCCAGCAGCTTGGGAGGGCACACAGATACGCAGTATTTT. This gives the protein CASSLGGHTDTQYF. The genes are TRBV5-1 and TRBJ2-3; D may be TRBD2 (5 bases). Trimming took off 0 bases at V and 2 bases at J, with 7 bases between the two ends. The CDR3 has 14 amino acids. From germline, CDR1 is SGHRS and CDR2 YFSETQ.

This clonotype was seen only a few times. The chain combines TRBV6-5 with TRBJ2-1, with D possibly matching TRBD2 (6 bases). Trimming removed 1 base at V and 9 bases at J, with 19 bases between. The germline V gene encodes CDR1 MNHEY and CDR2 SVGAGI. CDR3 length equals 16 residues. The CDR3 DNA sequence: TGTGCCAGCAGTTACTTCCGGGACTCCCGTCGAAGTGAGCAGTTCTTC. Amino acids: CASSYFRDSRRSEQFF.

This clonotype has just a few counts. The V and J genes are TRBV7-9 and TRBJ2-7; TRBD1 agrees at 7 bases. CDR1 and CDR2 from the germline V gene are SEHNR and FQNEAQ (reference sequence). The CDR3 is 13 residues long. Losses at the gene ends were 5 bases for V and 4 bases for J; bases not matched to a gene: 5. The CDR3 loop reads CASSARDRYEQYF. The CDR3 region has the DNA TGTGCCAGCAGCGCTCGGGACAGATACGAGCAGTACTTC.

The rearrangement joins TRBV7-2 to TRBJ2-7, with D possibly being TRBD2 (6 bases). Per germline, CDR1 SGHTA and CDR2 FQGNSA. Trimming stripped 3 bases from V and 1 base from J, with 13 bases between. The CDR3 runs 15 residues. The CDR3, as DNA: TGTGCCAGCAGCTTTAGGTGGGAGGTTTCCTACGAGCAGTACTTC. It translates to CASSFRWEVSYEQYF.

The chain uses TRBV24-1 and TRBJ2-5; 9 nucleotides line up with TRBD2. Germline V CDR1 and CDR2: KGHDR, SFDVKD. The CDR3 extends over 15 amino acids. V shed 3 bases and J 2 bases; nucleotides not matched to a gene: 3. The CDR3 bases are TGTGCCACCAGTGATCCGCGGGGGGGACAAGAGACCCAGTACTTC. Protein: CATSDPRGGQETQYF.

The genes are TRBV6-1 and TRBJ2-1; 8 nucleotides agree with TRBD2. Germline loops: CDR1 MNHNS, CDR2 SASEGT. Unmatched junction bases numbered 13, after V lost 5 bases and J lost 7 bases. This CDR3 has 16 amino acids. CDR3 sequence (DNA): TGTGCCAGCAGTCCCCTAGGGACTAGAAGGTGGAATGAGCAGTTCTTC. It is translated as CASSPLGTRRWNEQFF.

This chain uses TRBV6-5 with TRBJ2-5; D unresolved. The germline CDR1 and CDR2 sequences are MNHEY and SVGAGI. The CDR3 covers 14 residues. V was clipped by 4 bases and J by 5 bases, with 14 bases between them. The chain's CDR3 is CASSWNLELETQYF. CDR3 sequence (DNA): TGTGCCAGCAGTTGGAACTTGGAGCTGGAGACCCAGTACTTC.

This clonotype was observed a few times. This sequence joins TRBV27 and TRBJ2-5; D is uncertain. Germline V lookup: CDR1 MNHEY, CDR2 SMNVEV (reference sequence). The CDR3 is 15 residues long. V lost 2 bases and J 2 bases, leaving 12 bases between the germline ends. The CDR3 DNA reads as TGTGCCAGCAGTTTAGGGATAACAAGTCAAGAGACCCAGTACTTC. It encodes CASSLGITSQETQYF.

Only a few counts were recorded for this clonotype. The V and J genes are TRBV13 and TRBJ2-1; 14 nucleotides match TRBD2. The CDR3 runs to 17 residues. The ends lost 5 bases at V and 7 bases at J; junction bases unmatched: 10. Per the germline V gene, CDR1 is PRHDT and CDR2 is FYEKMQ (reference sequence). CDR3 coding DNA: TGTGCCAGCAGCGGGAGACTAGCGGGAGGGCCTGGGAATGAGCAGTTCTTC. This sequence encodes CASSGRLAGGPGNEQFF.

The rearrangement links TRBV20-1 to TRBJ2-1; 13 nucleotides line up with TRBD2. Unmatched junction bases numbered 1, after V lost 0 bases and J lost 5 bases. CDR1 is DFQATT and CDR2 is SNEGSKA in the germline V gene (reference sequence). CDR3 size: 15 residues. CDR3: CSARDGLAGDNEQFF. CDR3 coding DNA: TGCAGTGCTAGAGATGGACTAGCGGGGGACAATGAGCAGTTCTTC.

This clonotype was recorded at least ten times. The rearrangement joins TRBV6-1 to TRBJ2-1, with 13 bases fitting TRBD2. The V gene's germline CDR1 is MNHNS and CDR2 SASEGT. This CDR3 comprises 15 residues. Unmatched junction bases numbered 5, after V lost 5 bases and J lost 7 bases. The CDR3 coding sequence is TGTGCCAGCAGTACGGGACTAGCGGGAAGAAATGAGCAGTTCTTC. Protein product: CASSTGLAGRNEQFF.

This sequence joins TRBV3-1 and TRBJ2-7; a possible D gene is TRBD2 (5 bases). The CDR3 length is 15 residues. Germline CDR1 is LGHDT and CDR2 is YNNKEL (reference sequence). Deletions cut 0 bases from V and 2 bases from J, with 11 bases between. CDR3 sequence: CASSQDRYGTYEQYF. The DNA for the CDR3 is TGTGCCAGCAGCCAAGATCGGTACGGGACCTACGAGCAGTACTTC.

This clonotype was recorded a few times. V gene TRBV4-1 combines with J gene TRBJ1-2; D is unresolved. CDR1 MGHRA and CDR2 YSYEKL come from the germline V gene. CDR3 length equals 15 residues. The V end lost 0 bases, the J end lost 5 bases, and 13 bases lay between the germline ends. The CDR3, as DNA: TGCGCCAGCAGCCAAGATCCCCAGCTGGGGTATGGCTACACCTTC. As protein: CASSQDPQLGYGYTF.

The table lists this clonotype with many counts. V is TRBV28 and J is TRBJ2-3, with no clear D. Between the trimmed V and J ends, which lost 6 bases and 0 bases, there was a span of 13 bases. This CDR3 is built from 15 residues. CDR1 and CDR2 from the germline V gene are MDHEN and SYDVKM. The CDR3 coding sequence is TGTGCCAGCAGCTCCCCGGGCGGTAGCACAGATACGCAGTATTTT. Protein product: CASSSPGGSTDTQYF.

In its sample, this clonotype was seen many times. This chain joins TRBV12-3 or TRBV12-4 and TRBJ2-3; weak D call: TRBD2 (5 bases). This CDR3 region has 15 residues. The ends were cut back, 2 bases at V and 4 bases at J, with 13 bases in the middle. The CDR3 DNA reads TGTGCCAGCAGTTTAAGGAGCGGAGGACCAGATACGCAGTATTTT. Translated: CASSLRSGGPDTQYF.

This clonotype was counted between two and nine times. The rearrangement uses TRBV4-2 and TRBJ2-3, with D maybe TRBD2 (6 bases). The CDR3 spans 15 residues. CDR1 LGHNA and CDR2 YNFKEQ come from the germline V gene. V was clipped by 3 bases and J by 3 bases, with 13 bases between them. The CDR3 spells CASSHLAQGTDTQYF. The CDR3 nucleotides are TGTGCCAGCAGCCACCTAGCGCAAGGAACAGATACGCAGTATTTT.

This clonotype was detected ten times or more. J is TRBJ2-3 and V is TRBV6-1; TRBD2 aligns across 15 bases. The CDR3 contains 16 residues. Germline CDR1 MNHNS, CDR2 SASEGT. V gave up 7 bases and J gave up 5 bases; unmatched junction bases: 7. DNA for the CDR3: TGTGCCAGCACTAAAGGACTAGCGGGGGGGGAAGATACGCAGTATTTT. This codes for CASTKGLAGGEDTQYF.

V and J are TRBV6-1 and TRBJ2-1; 10 bases align to TRBD2. Per the germline V gene, CDR1 is MNHNS and CDR2 is SASEGT. The CDR3 has 17 residues. V lost 5 bases to trimming and J lost 4 bases; unmatched junction nucleotides: 11. The CDR3 loop reads CASSQNQGLASYNEQFF. The CDR3 DNA reads TGTGCCAGCAGTCAGAATCAGGGACTAGCGAGTTACAATGAGCAGTTCTTC.

The J gene is TRBJ1-2, the V gene TRBV20-1; TRBD1 is a possible D gene (5 bases). This CDR3 is built from 16 residues. With 3 bases removed from V and 6 bases from J, the gap between germline ends came to 23 bases. Germline V gene lookup returns CDR1 DFQATT and CDR2 SNEGSKA (reference sequence). In DNA form, the CDR3 reads TGCAGTGCTAGCCCCAGGGTTTCCGGTAGGCAGGATGGCTACACCTTC. Protein sequence: CSASPRVSGRQDGYTF.

This clonotype was counted a few times. The V call is TRBV7-9, the J call TRBJ2-7, with 7 bases identical to TRBD1. CDR3 length equals 15 residues. Per germline, CDR1 SEHNR and CDR2 FQNEAQ (reference sequence). The V and J ends lost 2 bases and 0 bases, in that order; junction bases with no gene match: 4. CDR3 amino acids: CASSLKGQTSYEQYF. CDR3 nucleotides: TGTGCCAGCAGCTTAAAGGGACAGACCTCCTACGAGCAGTACTTC.

This chain connects TRBV5-1 to TRBJ2-7, with 7 positions matching TRBD1. Unmatched junction bases numbered 9, after V lost 3 bases and J lost 0 bases. This CDR3 is built from 16 residues. Germline assignment: CDR1 SGHRS and CDR2 YFSETQ. CDR3 residues: CASSWITGQLSYEQYF. CDR3 nucleotide sequence: TGCGCCAGCAGCTGGATTACGGGACAGCTCTCCTACGAGCAGTACTTC.

This clonotype occurred many times. The CDR3 loop reads CASSSRLTDTQYF. CDR3 DNA: TGTGCCAGCTCCTCGCGACTCACAGATACGCAGTATTTT. The V gene is TRBV27, the J gene TRBJ2-3; D remains ambiguous. Germline V gene sequence: CDR1 MNHEY, CDR2 SMNVEV (reference sequence). Between the trimmed V and J ends, which lost 8 bases and 2 bases, there was a span of 11 bases. The CDR3 runs to 13 residues.

This clonotype has at least ten counts. This sequence joins TRBV12-3 or TRBV12-4 and TRBJ2-5; 12 bases are a match to TRBD2. With 5 bases clipped from V and 2 bases from J, the junction kept 6 bases outside the gene matches. This CDR3 is 16 amino acids long. CDR3 loop: CASSTPSGRDQETQYF. CDR3 sequence (DNA): TGTGCCAGCAGTACGCCTAGCGGGAGGGATCAAGAGACCCAGTACTTC.

This clonotype has a count of ten or more. V and J are TRBV20-1 and TRBJ1-1; D uncertain. The germline CDR1 and CDR2 sequences are DFQATT and SNEGSKA (reference sequence). The CDR3 covers 17 residues. Trimming stripped 3 bases from V and 2 bases from J, with 22 bases between. CDR3 nucleotide sequence: TGCAGTGCTAGGGCCTACGAGAAGGTGGCAATTAACACTGAAGCTTTCTTT. It is translated as CSARAYEKVAINTEAFF.